These 27 T cell receptor beta chains originate from one sample sequenced in a study of blood T cell repertoires in COVID-19. Measured with immunoSEQ multiplex PCR; TCRdb has only the in-frame clones, and not every one. Seen here are a few hundred thousand clones, around 87% observed once, and the top ten hold about 10%. Sequenced: peripheral blood. These receptors all stem from a woman aged 50 to 60 with COVID-19, enrolled during active disease.

This clone has only a few counts. The genes are TRBV28 and TRBJ2-1, with D unresolved. This CDR3 is 11 amino acids long. The germline V gene has CDR1 MDHEN and CDR2 SYDVKM. V lost 7 bases, J lost 2 bases, and 3 bases lay in between. The CDR3 DNA reads as TGTGCCAGCACCACCTACAATGAGCAGTTCTTC. Translating gives CASTTYNEQFF.

This chain uses TRBV19 with TRBJ1-1; D uncertain. The V and J ends lost 1 base and 0 bases respectively, with 12 bases between them. CDR3 length equals 16 residues. In germline, CDR1 is LNHDA, CDR2 SQIVND (reference sequence). The CDR3 nucleotides are TGTGCCAGTAGTATAGGGCCGGGGAGGATGAACACTGAAGCTTTCTTT. It specifies CASSIGPGRMNTEAFF.

CDR3 sequence: CASGLAGEQFF. Here the CDR3 DNA reads TGTGCCAGCGGACTAGCGGGGGAGCAGTTCTTC. The V and J genes are TRBV7-9 and TRBJ2-1, with 12 positions matching TRBD2. Trimming removed 8 bases from V and 10 bases from J; junction bases left unmatched: 0. CDR1 is SEHNR, CDR2 FQNEAQ, per germline (reference sequence). The CDR3 consists of 11 residues.

V gene TRBV4-1 combines with J gene TRBJ1-1; maybe TRBD1 (6 bases). Germline CDR1 and CDR2: MGHRA and YSYEKL. The CDR3 contains 19 residues. The V end was cut by 0 bases, the J end by 1 base, with 21 bases between. CDR3 nucleotides: TGCGCCAGCAGCCAAGAGAGGTTAAGGCAGGGGAACACGAACACTGAAGCTTTCTTT. Translating it yields CASSQERLRQGNTNTEAFF.

V is TRBV11-3 and J is TRBJ1-1, with D possibly TRBD1 on 5 matching bases. Germline assignment: CDR1 SGHNT and CDR2 YENEEA. The germline V and J ends were trimmed by 9 bases and 4 bases, with 18 bases remaining between them. The CDR3 has 14 residues. The CDR3 sequence is CASNHQGWGTEAFF. The CDR3 DNA is TGTGCCAGTAATCACCAGGGATGGGGCACTGAAGCTTTCTTT. The full variable domain, rest sourced from reference TRBV11-3 and TRBJ1-1, is EAGVVQSPRYKIIEKKQPVAFWCNPISGHNTLYWYLQNLGQGPELLIRYENEEAVDDSQLPKDRFSAERLKGVDSTLKIQPAELGDSAVYLCASNHQGWGTEAFFGQGTRLTVV.

The rearrangement links TRBV9 to TRBJ2-7; D possibly corresponds to TRBD2 (6 bases). CDR3 length equals 14 residues. Germline-derived CDR1 and CDR2 are SGDLS and YYNGEE. V was cut by 3 bases and J by 6 bases, with 16 bases left in between. The CDR3 sequence: CASSGRDRGCEQYV. The CDR3 nucleotides read TGTGCCAGCAGCGGTAGGGACCGGGGGTGCGAGCAGTACGTC.

The chain uses TRBV4-1 and TRBJ2-2; tentative D call: TRBD1 (5 bases). Per germline, CDR1 MGHRA and CDR2 YSYEKL. The CDR3 covers 12 residues. V dropped 7 bases and J dropped 8 bases, with 11 bases sitting between them. The CDR3 bases are TGCGCCAGCACAGGGTCCGAAGGGGAGCTGTTTTTT. Its translation: CASTGSEGELFF.

This clone has just a few counts. V is TRBV15 and J is TRBJ1-3; no clear D. Per the germline V gene, CDR1 is LNHNV and CDR2 is YYDKDF (reference sequence). V was trimmed by 2 bases and J by 0 bases, leaving 14 bases between them. This CDR3 region has 17 residues. CDR3 bases: TGTGCCACCAGCAGATCGGGTGTGCCCAGCTCTGGAAACACCATATATTTT. Translation gives CATSRSGVPSSGNTIYF. Using reference TRBV15 and TRBJ1-3 for the parts outside the CDR3, the full variable domain is DAMVIQNPRYQVTQFGKPVTLSCSQTLNHNVMYWYQQKSSQAPKLLFHYYDKDFNNEADTPDNFQSRRPNTSFCFLDIRSPGLGDTAMYLCATSRSGVPSSGNTIYFGEGSWLTVV.

This clone was counted between two and nine times. The DNA of the CDR3 is TGTGCCAGCAGGACGGGACAGGGTGCCGAGCAGTACGTC. Amino acids: CASRTGQGAEQYV. V is TRBV6-5 and J is TRBJ2-7; 9 bases map to TRBD1. Germline CDR1 and CDR2: MNHEY and SVGAGI. CDR3 length: 13 amino acids. The ends lost 6 bases at V and 6 bases at J; junction bases unmatched: 6.

V usage is TRBV5-1 and J usage is TRBJ1-1; TRBD1 agrees at 7 bases. The CDR3 contains 17 residues. The germline gives CDR1 SGHRS, CDR2 YFSETQ. Unmatched junction bases numbered 11, after V lost 0 bases and J lost 3 bases. This chain's CDR3 is CASSLAGQAGRHTEAFF. The CDR3 nucleotides read TGCGCCAGCAGCTTGGCCGGACAGGCCGGTCGCCACACTGAAGCTTTCTTT.

The V and J genes are TRBV3-1 (or the pseudogene TRBV3-2) and TRBJ1-6; 8 positions match TRBD1. Germline V gene data show CDR1 as LGHDT and CDR2 as YNNKEL (reference sequence). The CDR3 is 19 amino acids. Trimming at V came to 1 base and at J to 2 bases, leaving 10 bases not matched to a gene. The DNA of the CDR3 is TGTGCCAGCAGCCAAGGGGTGAGGGGGACAGGCCCCTATAATTCACCCCTCCACTTT. It yields the protein CASSQGVRGTGPYNSPLHF.

The chain employs TRBV20-1 and TRBJ2-1, with 8 bases lining up with TRBD1. There are 11 residues in the CDR3. Unmatched junction bases numbered 3, after V lost 5 bases and J lost 9 bases. Germline lookup yields CDR1 DFQATT and CDR2 SNEGSKA (reference sequence). CDR3 DNA sequence: TGCAGTGCTTCTCAGGGGGCTGAGCAGTTCTTC. Translation gives CSASQGAEQFF.

The V and J genes are TRBV6-1 and TRBJ1-5, with D possibly being TRBD1 (6 bases). V gave up 0 bases and J gave up 5 bases, with 20 bases separating them. Germline values: CDR1 MNHNS, CDR2 SASEGT. The CDR3 has 18 amino acids. In DNA form, the CDR3 reads TGTGCCAGCAGTGAAGCCCGAGGTCAGGGGCAAGGTCATCAGCCCCAGCATTTT. Translation: CASSEARGQGQGHQPQHF.

The chain carries TRBV5-1 and TRBJ1-2; TRBD1 matches at 11 bases. CDR3 size: 15 residues. V shed 0 bases, J shed 8 bases, and the junction held 6 bases outside the gene matches. Per germline, CDR1 SGHRS and CDR2 YFSETQ. CDR3 bases: TGCGCCAGCAGCTTGGATGGACAGGGGGCGCGAGGCTACACCTTC. Translated, it gives CASSLDGQGARGYTF.

V gene TRBV6-6 combines with J gene TRBJ2-1, with a possible D match to TRBD2 (5 bases). V dropped 5 bases and J dropped 7 bases, with 12 bases sitting between them. Germline assignment: CDR1 MNHNY and CDR2 SVGAGI (reference sequence). The CDR3 has 13 residues. CDR3 DNA sequence: TGTGCCAGCAGTGCCGACTATTGGAATGAGCAGTTCTTC. It specifies CASSADYWNEQFF.

This chain uses TRBV5-4 with TRBJ2-3; TRBD1 matches 10 bases. The V gene's germline CDR1 is SGHNT and CDR2 YYREEE (reference sequence). The CDR3 spans 15 residues. The ends lost 4 bases at V and 5 bases at J; junction bases unmatched: 7. In DNA, the CDR3 is TGTGCCAGCAGCCCCGACAGGGGGCGGGTAGATACGCAGTATTTT. Amino acids: CASSPDRGRVDTQYF.

The gene calls are TRBV30 and TRBJ2-7; possible D gene TRBD2, 7 bases. Germline CDR1 is GTSNPN and CDR2 is SVGIG (reference sequence). V lost 0 bases to trimming and J lost 7 bases, with 25 bases between them. This CDR3 region has 17 residues. CDR3 sequence (DNA): TGTGCCTGGAGTGTTAGAAGTTTCCGGGGGGCACCCCAGGAGCAGTACTTC. Its protein product is CAWSVRSFRGAPQEQYF. Drawing the rest from reference TRBV30 and TRBJ2-7, the complete variable domain is SQTIHQWPATLVQPVGSPLSLECTVEGTSNPNLYWYRQAAGRGLQLLFYSVGIGQISSEVPQNLSASRPQDRQFILSSKKLLLSDSGFYLCAWSVRSFRGAPQEQYFGPGTRLTVT.

The chain employs TRBV5-1 and TRBJ1-1; perhaps TRBD1 as D (5 bases). The CDR3 is made up of 14 amino acids. Looked up from germline, CDR1 is SGHRS and CDR2 is YFSETQ. V lost 3 bases to trimming and J lost 6 bases, with 15 bases between them. The CDR3 DNA reads TGCGCCAGCAGCTCAGGGTATATGACCGCTGAAGCTTTCTTT. This encodes CASSSGYMTAEAFF.

The gene calls are TRBV3-1 (or the pseudogene TRBV3-2) and TRBJ1-6; D possibly corresponds to TRBD1 (6 bases). Trimming took 0 bases from V and 7 from J, leaving 19 bases between them. CDR1 and CDR2 from the germline V gene are LGHDT and YNNKEL (reference sequence). This CDR3 region has 18 residues. The CDR3 bases are TGTGCCAGCAGCCAAGAAGTAGCACAGGGCGGATGGAATTCACCCCTCCACTTT. Its protein product is CASSQEVAQGGWNSPLHF.

The chain carries TRBV18 and TRBJ1-4; 8 bases are a match to TRBD1. The CDR3 runs 15 residues. V lost 8 bases to trimming and J lost 1 base; unmatched junction nucleotides: 6. Germline CDR1 reads KGHSH; CDR2 reads LQKENI. The CDR3 bases are TGTGCCAGCCGTCAGGGGGCGTTAACTAATGAAAAACTGTTTTTT. Encoded protein: CASRQGALTNEKLFF.

There are a few counts of this clone. The V call is TRBV6-5, the J call TRBJ2-1; TRBD2 is a possible D gene (5 bases). The germline V gene has CDR1 MNHEY and CDR2 SVGAGI. Trimming stripped 5 bases from V and 0 bases from J, with 11 bases between. The CDR3 is 15 residues long. The CDR3 region is CASSKDSGSYNEQFF. For the CDR3, the DNA is TGTGCCAGCAGTAAGGACTCCGGCTCCTACAATGAGCAGTTCTTC.

V and J are TRBV7-9 and TRBJ1-1; 8 nucleotides agree with TRBD1. V shed 5 bases, J shed 4 bases, and the junction held 6 bases outside the gene matches. The CDR3 extends over 14 amino acids. Germline V lookup: CDR1 SEHNR, CDR2 FQNEAQ (reference sequence). CDR3 loop: CASSAGTGGTEAFF. As DNA, the CDR3 is TGTGCCAGCAGCGCAGGGACAGGCGGCACTGAAGCTTTCTTT. The full variable domain, with the rest looked up from reference TRBV7-9 and TRBJ1-1, is DTGVSQNPRHKITKRGQNVTFRCDPISEHNRLYWYRQTLGQGPEFLTYFQNEAQLEKSRLLSDRFSAERPKGSFSTLEIQRTEQGDSAMYLCASSAGTGGTEAFFGQGTRLTVV.

The V gene is TRBV19, the J gene TRBJ2-3; possible D gene TRBD1, 5 bases. Germline CDR1 LNHDA, CDR2 SQIVND (reference sequence). This CDR3 region has 15 residues. Trimming took 3 bases from V and 3 from J, leaving 13 bases between them. CDR3 in amino acids: CASSIAGRTTDTQYF. In DNA form, the CDR3 reads TGTGCCAGTAGTATCGCAGGGCGCACGACAGATACGCAGTATTTT.

The chain is built from TRBV18 and TRBJ1-4; D is perhaps TRBD1 (6 bases). Germline CDR1 is KGHSH and CDR2 is LQKENI. The CDR3 runs 16 residues. Trimming shortened V by 1 base and J by 8 bases, and 17 bases separated the two germline ends. The CDR3 sequence: CASSPRSQGIKEKLFF. The CDR3 DNA reads as TGTGCCAGCTCACCACGATCGCAGGGGATAAAAGAAAAACTGTTTTTT. The full variable domain, completed using reference TRBV18 and TRBJ1-4, is NAGVMQNPRHLVRRRGQEARLRCSPMKGHSHVYWYRQLPEEGLKFMVYLQKENIIDESGMPKERFSAEFPKEGPSILRIQQVVRGDSAAYFCASSPRSQGIKEKLFFGSGTQLSVL.

This clone was recorded a few times. The chain recombines TRBV7-2 with TRBJ2-7; 10 nucleotides line up with TRBD2. The V segment lost 5 bases and the J segment 7 bases; nucleotides outside the gene matches: 5. Germline CDR1 reads SGHTA; CDR2 reads FQGNSA. The CDR3 extends over 13 amino acids. The CDR3 protein is CASSQGLAREQYF. The CDR3 DNA follows: TGTGCCAGCAGCCAGGGACTAGCGAGGGAGCAGTACTTC.

The chain joins TRBV19 to TRBJ1-1, with a weak D call TRBD1 (6 bases). This CDR3 comprises 14 residues. V was clipped by 5 bases and J by 0 bases, with 10 bases between them. The germline gives CDR1 LNHDA, CDR2 SQIVND (reference sequence). DNA of the CDR3: TGTGCCAGTAGTCGCGACAGGCTGAACACTGAAGCTTTCTTT. It codes for CASSRDRLNTEAFF.

The V and J genes are TRBV2 and TRBJ2-3, with 11 bases identical to TRBD2. The CDR3 sequence is 15 residues long. V lost 2 bases to trimming and J lost 9 bases; unmatched junction nucleotides: 7. Germline CDR1 is SNHLY and CDR2 is FYNNEI. CDR3 loop: CASSERGLAGGTQYF. The CDR3, as DNA: TGTGCCAGCAGTGAAAGGGGTCTAGCGGGGGGAACGCAGTATTTT.